The rows below give T cell receptor beta chains drawn from one sample of a study of cytomegalovirus exposure and HLA in healthy donors. Generated by immunoSEQ multiplex PCR, the TCRdb table keeps only in-frame clones and is missing some. The data contain fewer than 200,000 clones, 60% to 80% of them singletons. Sequences were obtained from PBMCs. The receptor set was obtained from a man in his fifties or sixties in good health and CMV-seronegative. CDR3s include the opening cysteine and the closing phenylalanine or tryptophan. D genes are given only for firm matches. Clone size is shown for a subset of rows, as once, few, many or a class of expanded clone.

j_call d_call v_call clone_size cdr3_nt cdr3_aa
TRBJ2-5 . TRBV10-2 . TGCGCCAGCAGTGCATCCGGGGAGACCCAGTACTTC CASSASGETQYF
TRBJ2-7 . TRBV2 once TGTGCCAGCAGTTCGGTCGGGGGTAGCGAGCAGTACTTC CASSSVGGSEQYF
TRBJ1-2 TRBD1 TRBV6-6 . TGTGCCAGCAGCCTCCACCGACAGGGGTCCTATGGCTACACCTTC CASSLHRQGSYGYTF
TRBJ1-4 TRBD1 TRBV5-1 . TGCGCCAGCAGCTTGGTGGGAGACAGGGTTGAAAAACTGTTTTTT CASSLVGDRVEKLFF
TRBJ2-3 . TRBV9 . TGTGCCAGCAGCCCTGGGCTAGCAAACAGAGATACGCAGTATTTT CASSPGLANRDTQYF
TRBJ2-7 . TRBV5-4 once TGTGCCAGCAGCCAAGACTGGACAGTGGCCTACGAGCAGTACTTC CASSQDWTVAYEQYF
TRBJ2-1 TRBD1 TRBV20-1 . TGCAGTGCTGGACAGGCAGGGGAGCAGTTCTTC CSAGQAGEQFF
TRBJ2-3 TRBD1 TRBV2 . TGTGCCAGCAGTCCACAGGGGGCTCACACAGATACGCAGTATTTT CASSPQGAHTDTQYF
TRBJ1-4 TRBD1 TRBV6-5 . TGTGCCAGCAGTTATTACCGGGACAGGGATGAAACACTGTTTTTT CASSYYRDRDETLFF
TRBJ2-2 . TRBV6-5 . TGTGCCAGCAGTTACGGGAGAACCGGGGAGCTGTTTTTT CASSYGRTGELFF
TRBJ1-2 . TRBV5-8 . TGTGCCAGCAGCTTGGACAGACGCGGCTACACCTTC CASSLDRRGYTF
TRBJ2-1 . TRBV19 . TGTGCCAGTAGTCCTCTTAGCGGAGAGCAGTTCTTC CASSPLSGEQFF
TRBJ2-1 TRBD2 TRBV7-9 once TGTGCCAGCAGCTCCATAGCGGGAGGGGCCAATGAGCAGTTCTTC CASSSIAGGANEQFF
TRBJ1-2 . TRBV7-9 . TGTGCCAGCAGCAACATCACCCAAAACTATGGCTACCCCTTC CASSNITQNYGYPF
TRBJ1-5 TRBD1 TRBV27 few TGTGCCAGCAGTTTATCGGGGGACAGGGTGAGCAATCAGCCCCAGCATTTT CASSLSGDRVSNQPQHF
TRBJ1-1 TRBD1 TRBV5-1 . TGCGCCAGCAGCTTGGGACAGGGATCGAACACTGAAGCTTTCTTT CASSLGQGSNTEAFF
TRBJ2-7 TRBD2 TRBV9 once TGTGCCAGCAGCGTAGGTGGACTAGCGGGAGGCCACTCCTACGAGCAGTACTTC CASSVGGLAGGHSYEQYF
TRBJ2-4 TRBD1 TRBV5-1 . TGCGCCAGCAGCTTGGCCGTCGGACAGGACATTCAGTACTTC CASSLAVGQDIQYF
TRBJ1-5 TRBD1 TRBV18 . TGTGCCAGCTCACCCAGGGACAGGGGTAGCAATCAGCCCCAGCATTTT CASSPRDRGSNQPQHF
TRBJ1-5 . TRBV19 . TGTGCCAGTAGTGGGCAGGCTTTTAGCAATCAGCCCCAGCATTTT CASSGQAFSNQPQHF
TRBJ2-7 . TRBV6-5 . TGTGCCAGCAGTTACTCGAGCCTCCAGGGTTACGAGCAGTACTTC CASSYSSLQGYEQYF
TRBJ1-1 TRBD1 TRBV9 . TGTGCCAGCAGCGGGGGGGGGACAGGGGCTTTCTCGGGGACTGAAGCTTTCTTT CASSGGGTGAFSGTEAFF
TRBJ2-3 TRBD2 TRBV2 . TGTGCCAGCACTCGGCGGGGGGGCACAGATACGCAGTATTTT CASTRRGGTDTQYF
TRBJ2-4 . TRBV29-1 . TGCAGCGTTGAAGATTGGGAGCCAACCCTAGCCAAAAACATTCAGTACTTC CSVEDWEPTLAKNIQYF
TRBJ1-6 . TRBV6-5 . TGTGCCAGCATTCGGAGCTCCTATAATTCACCCCTCCACTTT CASIRSSYNSPLHF
TRBJ2-1 TRBD1 TRBV5-8 . TGTGCCAGCAGCTGGACAGGGGGCGCCTACAATGAGCAGTTCTTC CASSWTGGAYNEQFF
TRBJ1-4 . TRBV7-2 . TGTGCCAGCAGCAGCGGGCCGAATGAAAAACTGTTTTTT CASSSGPNEKLFF
TRBJ2-3 . TRBV6-5 . TGTGCCAGCAGTTACGGTGTGGACTTGGGTGGTACGCAGTATTTT CASSYGVDLGGTQYF
TRBJ1-1 . TRBV30 . TGTGCCTGGAGGAGGGAGGCTGAAGCTTTCTTT CAWRREAEAFF
TRBJ2-7 TRBD1 TRBV6-4 . TGTGCCAGCAGTGTATCGGGACAGGGGTTCCCCTACGAGCAGTACTTC CASSVSGQGFPYEQYF
TRBJ1-1 . TRBV5-6 . TGTGCCAGCAGCTGGATGGCCGGCGGGAACACTGAAGCTTTCTTT CASSWMAGGNTEAFF
TRBJ2-1 TRBD2 TRBV9 . TGTGCCAGCAGCGTAGATAGCGGGGGGTCTTACAATGAGCAGTTCTTC CASSVDSGGSYNEQFF
TRBJ2-7 TRBD1 TRBV5-4 . TGTGCCAGCAGCTTGGGACAGGGGGTCACCTACGAGCAGTACTTC CASSLGQGVTYEQYF
TRBJ2-5 TRBD1 TRBV6-5 . TGTGCCAGCAGTTCCGGGACAGGGGAGTGGGAGACCCAGTACTTC CASSSGTGEWETQYF
TRBJ2-1 . TRBV7-6 . TGTGCCAGCAGCCAGGGATTCTACAATGAGCAGTTCTTC CASSQGFYNEQFF
TRBJ2-7 . TRBV9 . TGTGCCAGCAGCGTAGCTCAGCGGCCCTACGAGCAGTACTTC CASSVAQRPYEQYF
TRBJ2-5 . TRBV18 . TGTGCCAGCTCACCAGCAGTCCAAGAGACCCAGTACTTC CASSPAVQETQYF
TRBJ2-7 TRBD2 TRBV5-1 . TGCGCCAGCAGCCCCGAGGGTGGGGCGGGAGGGGAAGAGCAGTACTTC CASSPEGGAGGEEQYF
TRBJ2-5 TRBD2 TRBV29-1 . TGCAGCGTTGGACTAGCGGGGAATGAAGAGACCCAGTACTTC CSVGLAGNEETQYF
TRBJ2-3 TRBD2 TRBV5-1 . TGCGCCAGCAGCCCATCCGGGACTACCACCACGGGGGCGCAGTATTTT CASSPSGTTTTGAQYF
TRBJ1-1 . TRBV5-1 . TGCGCCAGCAGCTTCGGAGGGTATACTGAAGCTTTCTTT CASSFGGYTEAFF
TRBJ1-1 . TRBV30 . TGTGCCTGGAGTAAGGGGTTAGGAACTGAAGCTTTCTTT CAWSKGLGTEAFF
TRBJ1-4 TRBD1 TRBV5-1 . TGCGCCAGCAGCTATCGACAGGGGCTTAATGAAAAACTGTTTTTT CASSYRQGLNEKLFF
TRBJ2-5 TRBD1 TRBV27 . TGTGCCAGCAGTAGCCGGGACAGACAAGAGACCCAGTACTTC CASSSRDRQETQYF
TRBJ2-7 TRBD1 TRBV4-2 . TGTGCCAGCAGCCTGTCCGGGACAGGGGGATTCGAGCAGTACTTC CASSLSGTGGFEQYF